Listed below are T cell receptor beta chains from one sample, sequenced in a study of monozygotic twins with inflammatory bowel disease. TCRdb reanalyzed the 5' RACE reads, giving one entry per CDR3 protein sequence and no DNA. The sample data list hundreds of thousands of distinct CDR3 sequences. Sequencing was carried out using blood. The receptor set was obtained from a human donor with ulcerative colitis or Crohn's disease, or a healthy co-twin of an affected twin (not recorded which). Each CDR3 is given with its conserved first and last residue.

j_gene: TRBJ2-3
len: 16
v_gene: TRBV7-9
CDR3aa: CASSLPGQGTTDTQYF

j_gene: TRBJ1-1
len: 14
v_gene: TRBV5-1
CDR3aa: CASSYGDRATEAFF

j_gene: TRBJ2-1
len: 14
v_gene: TRBV20-1
CDR3aa: CSAPTSGIVGEQFF

j_gene: TRBJ1-3
len: 13
v_gene: TRBV30
CDR3aa: CACFRGQGNTIYF

j_gene: TRBJ2-3
len: 13
v_gene: TRBV4-2
CDR3aa: CASSQVAGGTQYF

j_gene: TRBJ1-6
len: 16
v_gene: TRBV5-1
CDR3aa: CASSSRAAETNSPLHF

j_gene: TRBJ2-2
len: 13
v_gene: TRBV11-1
CDR3aa: CASRAGANGELFF

j_gene: TRBJ1-2
len: 13
v_gene: TRBV7-8
CDR3aa: CASSPDTGHGYTF

j_gene: TRBJ1-5
len: 16
v_gene: TRBV7-2
CDR3aa: CASSLARRGSNQPQHF

j_gene: TRBJ1-1
len: 11
v_gene: TRBV29-1
CDR3aa: CSVARGDEAFF

j_gene: TRBJ1-3
len: 14
v_gene: TRBV10-3
CDR3aa: CAISEPGNGNTIYF

j_gene: TRBJ2-7
len: 15
v_gene: TRBV7-2
CDR3aa: CASSWTSGPSYEQYF

j_gene: TRBJ2-2
len: 11
v_gene: TRBV20-1
CDR3aa: CSARRTGELFF

j_gene: TRBJ2-5
len: 15
v_gene: TRBV7-2
CDR3aa: CASSPRAGVAETQYF